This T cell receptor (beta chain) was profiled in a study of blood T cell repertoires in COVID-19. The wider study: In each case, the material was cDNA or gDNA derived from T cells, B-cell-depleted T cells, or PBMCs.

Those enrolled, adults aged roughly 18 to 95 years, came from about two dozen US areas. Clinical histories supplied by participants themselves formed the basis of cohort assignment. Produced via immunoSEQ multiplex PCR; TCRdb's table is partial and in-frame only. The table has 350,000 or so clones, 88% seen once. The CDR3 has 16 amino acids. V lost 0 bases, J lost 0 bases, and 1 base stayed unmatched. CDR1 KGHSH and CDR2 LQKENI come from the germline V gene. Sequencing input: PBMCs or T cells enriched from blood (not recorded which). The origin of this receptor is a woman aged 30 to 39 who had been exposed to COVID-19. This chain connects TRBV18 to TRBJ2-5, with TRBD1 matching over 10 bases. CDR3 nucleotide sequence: TGTGCCAGCTCACCACCGGGACAGGGGTACCAAGAGACCCAGTACTTC. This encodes CASSPPGQGYQETQYF. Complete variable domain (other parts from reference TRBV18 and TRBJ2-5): NAGVMQNPRHLVRRRGQEARLRCSPMKGHSHVYWYRQLPEEGLKFMVYLQKENIIDESGMPKERFSAEFPKEGPSILRIQQVVRGDSAAYFCASSPPGQGYQETQYFGPGTRLLVL.